This T cell receptor beta chain was sequenced in a study of T cells in Graves' hyperthyroidism and ophthalmopathy. Study as a whole: At the time of initial diagnosis and before any treatment, peripheral blood was collected. Study-level results: Blood also carried most thyroid clonotypes expanded above 0.001.

Comments on this clonotype: Its antigen is as yet unknown. One end of the junction does not line up with germline, which may come from a read error.

The CDR3 consists of 18 residues. Germline CDR1 is SEHNR and CDR2 is FQNEAQ (reference sequence). Amplification targeted TCR beta CDR3 regions from RNA transcripts. HTBI primers were used for first-round RT-PCR of the TCR CDR3. TCRdb called the multiplex PCR reads again in MiXCR, with one record for every CDR3 protein. The sample contains approximately 590,000 distinct CDR3 sequences, less than 20% of which appear only once. An approximately 10 ml volume of fresh peripheral blood provided the PBMCs. The clonotype originates from a woman aged 30 to 39 with Graves' hyperthyroidism. Sequencing was performed on blood. V gene TRBV7-9 combines with J gene TRBJ2-1; 7 bases are a match to TRBD2. CDR3 in DNA: TGTGCCAGCAGGGGCGGCGGGAGCGAGTTGGATACCTACAATGAGCGGTTCTTC. Translating it yields CASRGGGSELDTYNERFF.